Below, 29 T cell receptor beta chains from the same sample are listed, as sequenced in a study of spatial heterogeneity in lung cancer. TCRdb independently ran MiXCR on the 5' RACE reads; one entry per CDR3 protein. The sample includes about 24,000 distinct CDR3 sequences, around 3.2% seen only once; the top ten take about 30%. As for time point: sample taken at primary tumor resection. The material was PBMCs, obtained at surgery. The receptors derive from a female donor with early-stage non-small cell lung cancer.

This clonotype was counted between two and nine times. The rearrangement uses TRBV7-2 and TRBJ2-7, with TRBD2 identical over 8 bases. The CDR3 length is 15 residues. CDR1 and CDR2 from the germline V gene are SGHTA and FQGNSA. Trimming removed 1 base from V and 2 bases from J; junction bases left unmatched: 4. CDR3 residues: CASSLDAAGAYEQYF. As DNA, the CDR3 is TGTGCCAGCAGCTTAGATGCAGCGGGGGCCTACGAGCAGTACTTC.

V gene TRBV5-4 combines with J gene TRBJ1-1; D not resolved. Germline V CDR1 and CDR2: SGHNT, YYREEE (reference sequence). The CDR3 runs 13 residues. Trimming removed 0 bases at V and 0 bases at J, with 3 bases between. CDR3 DNA sequence: TGTGCCAGCAGCTTGGCCTTGAACACTGAAGCTTTCTTT. Protein sequence: CASSLALNTEAFF.

There are many counts of this clonotype. The chain carries TRBV6-1 and TRBJ1-2; D is uncertain. CDR1 and CDR2 from the germline V gene are MNHNS and SASEGT. The V end lost 6 bases, the J end lost 4 bases, and 18 bases lay between the germline ends. This CDR3 is built from 15 residues. The CDR3: CASRSGGRGPYGYTF. The CDR3 bases are TGTGCCAGCAGATCGGGAGGGAGAGGACCCTATGGCTACACCTTC.

Ten or more counts support this clonotype. This chain uses TRBV6-4 with TRBJ1-1; D is uncertain. In germline, CDR1 is MRHNA, CDR2 SNTAGT. The CDR3 is made up of 13 amino acids. The V and J ends lost 5 bases and 4 bases respectively, with 11 bases between them. The CDR3 DNA is TGTGCCAGCAGTAGAGAGATCGGCACTGAAGCTTTCTTT. Translated: CASSREIGTEAFF.

In its sample, this clonotype ranks as medium-sized. The CDR3 DNA follows: TGCAGCGTGGACCTGCGGGAAGGCACAGATACGCAGTATTTT. Translated, it gives CSVDLREGTDTQYF. This chain links TRBV29-1 with TRBJ2-3; a weak D match, TRBD2 (6 bases). From germline, CDR1 is SQVTM and CDR2 ANQGSEA. V gave up 6 bases and J gave up 1 base, with 14 bases separating them. The CDR3 has 14 residues.

This clonotype was counted ten times or more. The chain joins TRBV11-2 to TRBJ2-1, with D tentatively TRBD1 (6 bases). Germline V gene data show CDR1 as SGHAT and CDR2 as FQNNGV. Trimming removed 5 bases at V and 1 base at J, with 9 bases between. This CDR3 spans 14 amino acids. The CDR3 sequence: CASSPQGSYNEQFF. DNA of the CDR3: TGTGCCAGCAGCCCACAGGGATCCTACAATGAGCAGTTCTTC.

This clonotype was detected many times. J is TRBJ2-7 and V is TRBV20-1; the match to TRBD2 covers 10 bases. The CDR3 totals 14 residues. Per the germline V gene, CDR1 is DFQATT and CDR2 is SNEGSKA (reference sequence). V dropped 5 bases and J dropped 5; count of bases not matched to a gene: 9. The chain's CDR3 is CSAAYLAGDNEQYF. As DNA, the CDR3 is TGCAGTGCTGCTTATCTAGCGGGAGACAACGAGCAGTACTTC.

The chain couples TRBV7-9 to TRBJ2-1; D assignment may be TRBD1 or TRBD2 (5 bases each). This CDR3 region has 13 residues. Per the germline V gene, CDR1 is SEHNR and CDR2 is FQNEAQ (reference sequence). The V end was cut by 6 bases, the J end by 4 bases, with 10 bases between. CDR3 sequence reads: CASRSREYNEQFF. CDR3 DNA sequence: TGTGCCAGCAGGTCCAGGGAGTACAATGAGCAGTTCTTC.

This clonotype came up many times. The rearrangement links TRBV4-1 to TRBJ2-7; no reliable D call. This CDR3 is built from 14 residues. V was pared by 1 base and J by 7 bases, with 14 bases between. The germline CDR1 and CDR2 sequences are MGHRA and YSYEKL. CDR3 sequence: CASSQGPEFREQYF. CDR3 nucleotide sequence: TGCGCCAGCAGCCAAGGACCGGAATTTCGGGAGCAGTACTTC.

Details on this clonotype: A much larger clonotype is one base distant, so this may be a read error. As the CDR3 is not closed by the conserved phenylalanine or tryptophan, this likely results from a read error. The chain links TRBV5-6 to TRBJ2-1, with a possible D match to TRBD1 (6 bases). The CDR3 loop spans 13 amino acids. V lost 0 bases and J lost 12, with 13 bases in between. Germline V gene lookup returns CDR1 SGHDT and CDR2 YYEEEE. The CDR3 sequence is CASSLGQGTRQFY. The CDR3 DNA reads TGTGCCAGCAGCTTGGGCCAGGGGACGCGGCAGTTCTAC.

This clonotype came up many times. V is TRBV5-6 and J is TRBJ2-2; D gene ambiguous. In germline, CDR1 is SGHDT, CDR2 YYEEEE. This CDR3 region has 17 residues. Trimming stripped 0 bases from V and 0 bases from J, with 12 bases between. CDR3 loop: CASSLANGQANTGELFF. Here the CDR3 DNA reads TGTGCCAGCAGCTTGGCAAATGGGCAGGCGAACACCGGGGAGCTGTTTTTT.

At least ten counts were recorded for this clonotype. The J gene is TRBJ2-7, the V gene TRBV6-5; TRBD1 agrees at 9 bases. V lost 0 bases to trimming and J lost 2 bases; unmatched junction nucleotides: 2. The CDR3 length is 15 residues. CDR1 is MNHEY and CDR2 is SVGAGI in the germline V gene. DNA for the CDR3: TGTGCCAGCAGTTACTCCGGGACAGGGACCTACGAGCAGTACTTC. Protein: CASSYSGTGTYEQYF.

This clonotype has at least ten counts. The chain couples TRBV7-9 to TRBJ2-7; D may correspond to TRBD1 or TRBD2 (5 bases each). The CDR3 is 14 residues long. CDR1 is SEHNR, CDR2 FQNEAQ, per germline (reference sequence). V lost 4 bases and J lost 4, with 14 bases in between. Written as DNA, the CDR3 is TGTGCCAGCAGCTCTCCGGGACGAGATTACGAGCAGTACTTC. As protein: CASSSPGRDYEQYF.

On this clonotype: A read error may explain this, as a much larger clone is one base away. The rearrangement joins TRBV5-1 to TRBJ2-2; 8 bases line up with TRBD1. CDR3 length: 16 residues. V shed 3 bases and J 1 base; nucleotides not matched to a gene: 5. Germline CDR1 reads SGHRS; CDR2 reads YFSETQ. CDR3 loop: CASSSVGTGNTGELFF. The CDR3 region has the DNA TGCGCCAGCAGCTCGGTCGGGACAGGGAACACCGGGGAGCTGTTTTTT.

This clonotype was picked up many times. The chain carries TRBV7-9 and TRBJ2-7, with TRBD1 matching 8 bases. CDR3 length: 15 amino acids. The junction had 2 bases not matched to a gene; V was cut back by 1 base and J by 0 bases. Looked up from germline, CDR1 is SEHNR and CDR2 is FQNEAQ (reference sequence). CDR3 loop: CASSLVGQVSYEQYF. CDR3 coding DNA: TGTGCCAGCAGCTTAGTGGGACAGGTCTCCTACGAGCAGTACTTC. Combining the CDR3 with reference TRBV7-9 and TRBJ2-7 gives the whole variable domain DTGVSQNPRHKITKRGQNVTFRCDPISEHNRLYWYRQTLGQGPEFLTYFQNEAQLEKSRLLSDRFSAERPKGSFSTLEIQRTEQGDSAMYLCASSLVGQVSYEQYFGPGTRLTVT.

Many counts were recorded for this clonotype. V is TRBV4-1 and J is TRBJ2-3; D is uncertain. The CDR3 has 14 residues. V was cut by 2 bases and J by 4 bases, with 10 bases left in between. CDR1 and CDR2 (germline): MGHRA, YSYEKL. The CDR3 is CASSQPTLADTQYF. CDR3 nucleotide sequence: TGCGCCAGCAGCCAACCCACCCTTGCAGATACGCAGTATTTT.

This clonotype was observed many times. The V call is TRBV5-1, the J call TRBJ2-7; the match to TRBD1 covers 11 bases. After removal of 4 bases from V and 4 bases from J, the junction contained 4 bases not matched to a gene. Germline V gives CDR1 SGHRS, CDR2 YFSETQ. CDR3 size: 14 residues. The CDR3 is CASSGGQGAYEQYF. CDR3 nucleotides: TGCGCCAGCAGCGGCGGACAGGGGGCTTACGAGCAGTACTTC.

The rearrangement joins TRBV10-3 to TRBJ2-1, with a weak D call TRBD1 (6 bases). The CDR3 loop spans 15 amino acids. With 5 bases removed from V and 0 bases from J, the gap between germline ends came to 11 bases. From germline, CDR1 is ENHRY and CDR2 SYGVKD. CDR3 sequence: CAISTGHSSYNEQFF. CDR3 nucleotide sequence: TGTGCCATCAGTACGGGACATTCCTCCTACAATGAGCAGTTCTTC.

The chain is built from TRBV9 and TRBJ2-1; unclear D gene. Between the trimmed V and J ends, which lost 4 bases and 5 bases, there was a span of 10 bases. The CDR3 sequence is 13 residues long. Looked up from germline, CDR1 is SGDLS and CDR2 is YYNGEE. The CDR3 region has the DNA TGTGCCAGCAGCACCCGACCCGACAATGAGCAGTTCTTC. This translates into CASSTRPDNEQFF.

This clonotype was recorded many times. The chain couples TRBV5-1 to TRBJ2-5; possible D gene TRBD1, 5 bases. Per the germline V gene, CDR1 is SGHRS and CDR2 is YFSETQ. This CDR3 spans 13 amino acids. The V and J ends lost 4 bases and 4 bases respectively, with 11 bases between them. The CDR3 loop reads CASSTLGAETQYF. DNA of the CDR3: TGCGCCAGCAGCACTCTAGGGGCAGAGACCCAGTACTTC.

This clonotype was observed at least ten times. The chain employs TRBV4-2 and TRBJ1-5; TRBD1 agrees at 9 bases. The CDR3 covers 16 residues. Germline trimming cut 1 base from V and 2 bases from J; bases unmatched to any gene: 3. In germline, CDR1 is LGHNA, CDR2 YNFKEQ. The CDR3 region has the DNA TGTGCCAGCAGCCAAGGGACAGGGGTGGGCAATCAGCCCCAGCATTTT. Translated: CASSQGTGVGNQPQHF.

The table lists this clonotype with many counts. The V gene is TRBV6-1, the J gene TRBJ2-1; tentatively, D is TRBD1 or TRBD2 (5 bases each). The V gene's germline CDR1 is MNHNS and CDR2 SASEGT. The CDR3 spans 19 residues. The ends were cut back, 6 bases at V and 0 bases at J, with 24 bases in the middle. The CDR3 region is CASRDFLVGEGDSYNEQFF. In DNA, the CDR3 is TGTGCCAGCAGAGATTTTTTGGTGGGGGAAGGCGACTCCTACAATGAGCAGTTCTTC.

This clonotype was detected many times. This chain uses TRBV9 with TRBJ2-1, with D unclear. CDR1 and CDR2 (germline): SGDLS, YYNGEE. The CDR3 contains 16 residues. The V end lost 0 bases, the J end lost 2 bases, and 12 bases lay between the germline ends. The CDR3: CASSVGYLFPYNEQFF. CDR3 in DNA: TGTGCCAGCAGCGTAGGGTATCTATTCCCCTACAATGAGCAGTTCTTC.

V and J are TRBV5-1 and TRBJ2-5, with 9 nucleotides matching TRBD1. The germline V gene has CDR1 SGHRS and CDR2 YFSETQ. This CDR3 is built from 18 residues. Germline trimming cut 1 base from V and 2 bases from J; bases unmatched to any gene: 12. The CDR3 DNA sequence: TGCGCCAGCAGCTTGTTGGGACAGGGCGCACAAGTACAAGAGACCCAGTACTTC. Protein sequence: CASSLLGQGAQVQETQYF.

This clonotype was detected many times. V and J are TRBV7-9 and TRBJ1-4; possibly TRBD1 for D (5 bases). V dropped 1 base and J dropped 6 bases, with 6 bases sitting between them. The CDR3 is made up of 13 amino acids. Per germline, CDR1 SEHNR and CDR2 FQNEAQ (reference sequence). CDR3 region: CASSLGDDEKLFF. The CDR3, as DNA: TGTGCCAGCAGCTTAGGGGACGATGAAAAACTGTTTTTT.

This clonotype was detected only a few times. The chain uses TRBV5-8 and TRBJ2-1; D tentatively fits TRBD1 or TRBD2 (5 bases each). The V and J ends lost 6 bases and 4 bases respectively, with 14 bases between them. CDR3 size: 14 residues. Germline V gene sequence: CDR1 SGHTS, CDR2 YDEGEE. The CDR3 region is CASTWDVKYNEQFF. CDR3 in DNA: TGTGCCAGCACCTGGGACGTTAAGTACAATGAGCAGTTCTTC.

This clonotype was observed at least ten times. V usage is TRBV27 and J usage is TRBJ2-3; 8 bases are a match to TRBD2. Unmatched junction bases numbered 4, after V lost 2 bases and J lost 6 bases. Germline CDR1 is MNHEY and CDR2 is SMNVEV (reference sequence). This CDR3 spans 14 amino acids. The CDR3 nucleotides read TGTGCCAGCAGTTTAGAGGCTAGCGGGGATACGCAGTATTTT. It yields the protein CASSLEASGDTQYF.

This clonotype has only a few counts. V gene TRBV5-4 combines with J gene TRBJ2-1; D is perhaps TRBD2 (5 bases). The CDR3 length is 15 residues. Trimming took off 4 bases at V and 7 bases at J, with 18 bases between the two ends. Germline V lookup: CDR1 SGHNT, CDR2 YYREEE (reference sequence). CDR3 residues: CASSPDRGVNNEQFF. CDR3 bases: TGTGCCAGCAGCCCAGACCGGGGAGTGAATAATGAGCAGTTCTTC. The full variable domain, rest sourced from reference TRBV5-4 and TRBJ2-1, is ETGVTQSPTHLIKTRGQQVTLRCSSQSGHNTVSWYQQALGQGPQFIFQYYREEENGRGNFPPRFSGLQFPNYSSELNVNALELDDSALYLCASSPDRGVNNEQFFGPGTRLTVL.

This clonotype has ten or more counts. The gene calls are TRBV2 and TRBJ2-7; TRBD1 matches 9 bases. The CDR3 has 16 amino acids. V was clipped by 4 bases and J by 4 bases; unmatched bases: 11. Germline CDR1 SNHLY, CDR2 FYNNEI. CDR3 residues: CASSGDRDLISYEQYF. CDR3 DNA sequence: TGTGCCAGCAGTGGGGACAGGGACTTAATTTCTTACGAGCAGTACTTC.